One and the same sample provided the 9 T cell receptor beta chains below, sequenced in a study of blood T cell repertoires in COVID-19. The data were produced by immunoSEQ multiplex PCR, yet TCRdb's version contains in-frame clones alone and is incomplete. Of some 360,000 clones in the sample, roughly 86% were seen once. The sequencing input was peripheral blood. The source of these receptors is a woman in her sixties with COVID-19, enrolled during active disease.

This chain links TRBV5-5 with TRBJ2-5; D perhaps matches TRBD2 (5 bases). There are 13 residues in the CDR3. Germline-derived CDR1 and CDR2 are SGHKS and YYEKEE (reference sequence). Between the trimmed V and J ends, which lost 4 bases and 5 bases, there was a span of 12 bases. The CDR3 loop is CASSPDERETQYF. The CDR3 DNA follows: TGTGCCAGCAGCCCGGATGAGCGGGAGACCCAGTACTTC. Full variable domain (outside the CDR3, taken from reference TRBV5-5 and TRBJ2-5): DAGVTQSPTHLIKTRGQQVTLRCSPISGHKSVSWYQQVLGQGPQFIFQYYEKEERGRGNFPDRFSARQFPNYSSELNVNALLLGDSALYLCASSPDERETQYFGPGTRLLVL.

About this clone itself: Distinct nucleotide sequences in the sample also encode this CDR3. The chain is built from TRBV18 and TRBJ1-5; D not certain. The V gene's germline CDR1 is KGHSH and CDR2 LQKENI. V was trimmed by 6 bases and J by 4 bases, leaving 10 bases between them. This CDR3 contains 13 residues. As DNA, the CDR3 is TGTGCCAGCTCCCCGGGTCAAAATCAGCCCCAGCATTTT. Its translation is CASSPGQNQPQHF. Full variable domain (remainder filled in from reference TRBV18 and TRBJ1-5): NAGVMQNPRHLVRRRGQEARLRCSPMKGHSHVYWYRQLPEEGLKFMVYLQKENIIDESGMPKERFSAEFPKEGPSILRIQQVVRGDSAAYFCASSPGQNQPQHFGDGTRLSIL.

The chain joins TRBV19 to TRBJ2-3; TRBD1 agrees at 9 bases. Germline CDR1 reads LNHDA; CDR2 reads SQIVND (reference sequence). V lost 5 bases, J lost 6 bases, and 15 bases stayed unmatched. CDR3 length equals 17 residues. The CDR3 sequence is CASSSSGTGRIRDTQYF. CDR3 DNA: TGTGCCAGTAGTTCTTCCGGGACAGGGAGAATTCGGGATACGCAGTATTTT.

The chain couples TRBV5-6 to TRBJ1-1; 7 bases are a match to TRBD1. CDR3 length equals 14 residues. Losses at the gene ends were 4 bases for V and 5 bases for J; bases not matched to a gene: 8. Germline V gene data show CDR1 as SGHDT and CDR2 as YYEEEE. The DNA of the CDR3 is TGTGCCAGCAGCCGACGACAGGGACTGACTGAAGCTTTCTTT. Translated: CASSRRQGLTEAFF.

This rearrangement joins TRBV5-1 to TRBJ1-6; 9 bases match TRBD1. From germline, CDR1 is SGHRS and CDR2 YFSETQ. The trim removed 3 bases at V and 7 bases at J, leaving 5 bases unmatched. The CDR3 runs to 15 residues. The CDR3 loop is CASSSMDRGNSPLHF. The CDR3 DNA reads as TGCGCCAGCAGCTCCATGGACAGGGGCAATTCACCCCTCCACTTT.

The chain links TRBV28 to TRBJ1-6, with 7 bases that match TRBD1. The CDR3 has 16 residues. The germline CDR1 and CDR2 sequences are MDHEN and SYDVKM. V lost 5 bases and J lost 10; bases outside the gene matches: 14. The DNA of the CDR3 is TGTGCCAGCAGTACACCCCGACAGGGATCCGGGTCACCCCTCCACTTT. Translated: CASSTPRQGSGSPLHF.

The genes are TRBV18 and TRBJ1-5; 7 bases are a match to TRBD1. Germline CDR1 and CDR2: KGHSH and LQKENI. V shed 3 bases and J 6 bases; nucleotides not matched to a gene: 8. The CDR3 length is 15 residues. In nucleotides, the CDR3 is TGTGCCAGCTCACCGACAGGGTTGGGCGGTCAGCCCCAGCATTTT. This encodes CASSPTGLGGQPQHF.

The chain carries TRBV5-1 and TRBJ2-5; no firm D call. Trimming took off 3 bases at V and 1 base at J, with 10 bases between the two ends. This CDR3 has 14 residues. Per germline, CDR1 SGHRS and CDR2 YFSETQ. CDR3 nucleotide sequence: TGCGCCAGCAGCTCTGGGCGTCTCCAAGAGACCCAGTACTTC. The encoded protein is CASSSGRLQETQYF.

The chain joins TRBV18 to TRBJ2-6, with D possibly matching TRBD2 (5 bases). Germline CDR1 reads KGHSH; CDR2 reads LQKENI. The CDR3 loop spans 15 amino acids. V lost 0 bases and J 2 bases, leaving 5 bases between the germline ends. CDR3 sequence: CASSPPRAGANVLTF. The CDR3 DNA sequence: TGTGCCAGCTCACCACCGAGGGCTGGGGCCAACGTCCTGACTTTC.